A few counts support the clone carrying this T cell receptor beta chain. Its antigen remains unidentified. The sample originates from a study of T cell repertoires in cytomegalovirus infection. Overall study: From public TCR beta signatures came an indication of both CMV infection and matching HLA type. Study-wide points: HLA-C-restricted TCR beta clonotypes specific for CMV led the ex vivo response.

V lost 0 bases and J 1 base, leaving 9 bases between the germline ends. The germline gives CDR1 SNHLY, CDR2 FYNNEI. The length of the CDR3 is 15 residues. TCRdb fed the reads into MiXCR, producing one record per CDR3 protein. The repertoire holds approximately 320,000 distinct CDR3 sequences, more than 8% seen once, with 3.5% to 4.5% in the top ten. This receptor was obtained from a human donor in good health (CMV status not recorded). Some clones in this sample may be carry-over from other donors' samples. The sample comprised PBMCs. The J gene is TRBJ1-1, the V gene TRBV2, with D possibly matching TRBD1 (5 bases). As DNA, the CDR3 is TGTGCCAGCAGTGAAGCACGGGGCTGGAACACTGAAGCTTTCTTT. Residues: CASSEARGWNTEAFF.